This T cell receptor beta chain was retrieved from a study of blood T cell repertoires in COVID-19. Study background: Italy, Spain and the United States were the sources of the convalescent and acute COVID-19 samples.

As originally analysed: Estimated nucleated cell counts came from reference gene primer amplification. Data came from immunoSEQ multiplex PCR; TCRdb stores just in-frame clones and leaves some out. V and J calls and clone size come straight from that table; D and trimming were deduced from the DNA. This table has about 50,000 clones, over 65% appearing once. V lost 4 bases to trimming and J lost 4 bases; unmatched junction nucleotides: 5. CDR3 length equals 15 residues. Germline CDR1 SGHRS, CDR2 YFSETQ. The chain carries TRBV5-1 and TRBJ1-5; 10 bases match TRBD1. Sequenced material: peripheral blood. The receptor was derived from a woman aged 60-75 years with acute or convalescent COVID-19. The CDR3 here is CASSHGTGENQPQHF. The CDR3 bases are TGCGCCAGCAGCCACGGGACAGGGGAGAATCAGCCCCAGCATTTT.